The subject of this entry is one TCR beta chain. Its specificity is not known. Extraction of RNA preceded its reverse transcription into cDNA, which served as the sequencing template. Sequenced by immunoSEQ multiplex PCR; TCRdb stores in-frame clones only, minus some. The sample comprises hundreds of thousands of clones, 60% of which are singletons, and about 0.9% rests with the top ten. CDR1 and CDR2 (germline): MDHEN, SYDVKM. Trimming pared 3 bases from V and 0 bases from J, leaving 8 bases between. The CDR3 is 14 residues long. These data are taken from a study of CD8+ T cells in alopecia areata. Turning to the study itself: Among treated patients, oral tofacitinib was administered at 5 to 10 mg twice daily. The drug, tofacitinib, lasted 6 to 18 months, followed by 6 months off drug. Study results and caveats: Relative to mice, TCR sharing across patients was less clear, a difference possibly HLA-related.

As to treatment: oral pan-JAK inhibitor, 5-10 mg twice daily. Both peripheral blood and punch biopsies of lesional scalp skin were obtained from patients who had alopecia areata. The clonotype was recovered from a human donor with alopecia areata. The rearrangement uses TRBV28 and TRBJ1-2; D not resolved. The input for sequencing was CD4+ T cells sorted from blood, taken around week 53, from a patient treated with tofacitinib. The CDR3 is CASSFGRANYGYTF. As DNA, the CDR3 is TGTGCCAGCAGTTTTGGCAGAGCTAACTATGGCTACACCTTC.